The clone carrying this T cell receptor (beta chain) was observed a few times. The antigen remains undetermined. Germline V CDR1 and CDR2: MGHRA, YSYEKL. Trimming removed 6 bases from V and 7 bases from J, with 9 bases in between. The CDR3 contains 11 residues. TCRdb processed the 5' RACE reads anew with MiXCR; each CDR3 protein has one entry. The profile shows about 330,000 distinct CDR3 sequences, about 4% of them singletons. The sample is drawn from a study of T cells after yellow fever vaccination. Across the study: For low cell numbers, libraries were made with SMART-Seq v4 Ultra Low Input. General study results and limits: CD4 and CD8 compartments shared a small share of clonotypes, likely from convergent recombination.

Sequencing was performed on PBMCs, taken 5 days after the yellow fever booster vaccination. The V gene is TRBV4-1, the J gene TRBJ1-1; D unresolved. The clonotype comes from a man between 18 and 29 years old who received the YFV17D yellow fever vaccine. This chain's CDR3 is CASSRGDEAFF. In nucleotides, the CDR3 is TGCGCCAGCAGTCGGGGTGATGAAGCTTTCTTT.